The rows below give T cell receptor beta chains drawn from one sample of a study of control samples from healthy donors and cancer patients. Measured with immunoSEQ multiplex PCR; TCRdb has only the in-frame clones, and not every one. Among about 79,000 clones listed, more than 85% were seen once. Sequenced sample: PBMCs. These receptors originate from a woman aged 40 to 55 with lung cancer. The CDR3 runs from the conserved cysteine through the conserved F or W. The order of the fields is V gene, J gene, clone size, D gene, CDR3 DNA, CDR3 protein. A D gene is named only where the DNA matches it firmly. Clone size is stated in some rows and not others, as once, few, many or a class when expanded.

v_gene: TRBV18; j_gene: TRBJ2-5; abundance: NA; d_gene: NA; CDR3nt: TGTGCCAGCTCACATCCCGGGAGAGCGGAAGAGACCCAGTACTTC; CDR3aa: CASSHPGRAEETQYF
v_gene: TRBV19; j_gene: TRBJ2-1; abundance: NA; d_gene: NA; CDR3nt: TGTGCCAGTAGTATAGTAGGGACAAACTTTTACAATGAGCAGTTCTTC; CDR3aa: CASSIVGTNFYNEQFF
v_gene: TRBV9; j_gene: TRBJ1-6; abundance: NA; d_gene: NA; CDR3nt: TGTGCCAGCAGCGGACAGAATTCACCCCTCCACTTT; CDR3aa: CASSGQNSPLHF
v_gene: TRBV3-1/TRBV3-2; j_gene: TRBJ2-5; abundance: NA; d_gene: TRBD2; CDR3nt: TGTGCCTCAAATCCGGGACTAGCGGGGGGTACCCAGTACTTC; CDR3aa: CASNPGLAGGTQYF
v_gene: TRBV5-6; j_gene: TRBJ2-3; abundance: NA; d_gene: NA; CDR3nt: TGTGCCAGCAGCCCCCCAGGGCAGGGGCGGCCTTTCACAGATACGCAGTATTTT; CDR3aa: CASSPPGQGRPFTDTQYF
v_gene: TRBV12-3/TRBV12-4; j_gene: TRBJ1-5; abundance: NA; d_gene: NA; CDR3nt: TGTGCCAGCTCCCGTAGGGGCAATCAGCCCCAGCATTTT; CDR3aa: CASSRRGNQPQHF
v_gene: TRBV4-1; j_gene: TRBJ1-1; abundance: NA; d_gene: TRBD1; CDR3nt: TGCGCCAGCAGCCCAGACAGGGTAAGGGCTTTCTTT; CDR3aa: CASSPDRVRAFF
v_gene: TRBV10-3; j_gene: TRBJ1-1; abundance: NA; d_gene: NA; CDR3nt: TGTGCCATCAGAGGAGGGACGGAGGCGGACCCTGAAGCTTTCTTT; CDR3aa: CAIRGGTEADPEAFF
v_gene: TRBV9; j_gene: TRBJ2-7; abundance: NA; d_gene: TRBD1; CDR3nt: TGTGCCAGCAGCGCGAGACAGGGTCTTTCCGAGCAGTACTTC; CDR3aa: CASSARQGLSEQYF
v_gene: TRBV3-1/TRBV3-2; j_gene: TRBJ1-6; abundance: NA; d_gene: NA; CDR3nt: TGTGCCAGCAGTCTTCGGGACACCAATTCACCCCTCCACTTT; CDR3aa: CASSLRDTNSPLHF
v_gene: TRBV3-1/TRBV3-2; j_gene: TRBJ2-7; abundance: NA; d_gene: NA; CDR3nt: TGTGCCAGCAGCCAAATATCAACAGGCTACGAGCAGTACTTC; CDR3aa: CASSQISTGYEQYF
v_gene: TRBV24-1; j_gene: TRBJ2-3; abundance: NA; d_gene: TRBD1; CDR3nt: TGTGCCACCAGTGATACCGGGACAGTGAGCACAGATACGCAGTATTTT; CDR3aa: CATSDTGTVSTDTQYF
v_gene: TRBV2; j_gene: TRBJ2-6; abundance: few; d_gene: NA; CDR3nt: TGTGCCAGCAGGAGGGACTCCGGATCTGGGGCCAACGTCCTGACTTTC; CDR3aa: CASRRDSGSGANVLTF
v_gene: TRBV15; j_gene: TRBJ1-2; abundance: once; d_gene: TRBD1; CDR3nt: TGTGCCACCAGCAGAGAAGTAGACAGGGCGCCCTATGGCTACACCTTC; CDR3aa: CATSREVDRAPYGYTF
v_gene: TRBV3-1/TRBV3-2; j_gene: TRBJ2-1; abundance: NA; d_gene: NA; CDR3nt: TGTGCCAGCAGCCCGGGACATACCGGCTACAATGAGCAGTTCTTC; CDR3aa: CASSPGHTGYNEQFF
v_gene: TRBV28; j_gene: TRBJ1-5; abundance: NA; d_gene: NA; CDR3nt: TGTGCCAGCAGTTCCCTCCTGCAGCCCCAGCATTTT; CDR3aa: CASSSLLQPQHF
v_gene: TRBV18; j_gene: TRBJ1-1; abundance: NA; d_gene: TRBD1; CDR3nt: TGTGCCAGCTCAACAGGGGTTATGTTTGAAGCTTTCTTT; CDR3aa: CASSTGVMFEAFF
v_gene: TRBV3-1/TRBV3-2; j_gene: TRBJ2-5; abundance: NA; d_gene: NA; CDR3nt: TGTGCCAGCAGCCATTCATACAGGGATGCAGAGACCCAGTACTTC; CDR3aa: CASSHSYRDAETQYF
v_gene: TRBV5-5; j_gene: TRBJ1-2; abundance: NA; d_gene: TRBD1; CDR3nt: TGTGCCAGCAGCACCTTCCAGACAGGGGGCTATGGCTACACCTTC; CDR3aa: CASSTFQTGGYGYTF
v_gene: TRBV10-3; j_gene: TRBJ1-5; abundance: NA; d_gene: TRBD1; CDR3nt: TGTGCCAGAGGGACAGGAGATAGCAATCAGCCCCAGCATTTT; CDR3aa: CARGTGDSNQPQHF
v_gene: TRBV10-1; j_gene: TRBJ2-3; abundance: NA; d_gene: NA; CDR3nt: TGCGCCAGCAGTGAAGAGAGGACGGGCTGGAAGGATACGCAGTATTTT; CDR3aa: CASSEERTGWKDTQYF
v_gene: TRBV6-5; j_gene: TRBJ1-5; abundance: NA; d_gene: NA; CDR3nt: TGTGCCATCAGAGGGGATTTGGAACAGCCCCAGCATTTT; CDR3aa: CAIRGDLEQPQHF
v_gene: TRBV7-9; j_gene: TRBJ1-6; abundance: NA; d_gene: NA; CDR3nt: TGTGCCAGCAGCTTGAACAGAGATTCACCCCTCCACTTT; CDR3aa: CASSLNRDSPLHF
v_gene: TRBV7-9; j_gene: TRBJ2-1; abundance: NA; d_gene: NA; CDR3nt: TGTGCCAGCAGCCCTACGTTGCGCAATGAGCAGTTCTTC; CDR3aa: CASSPTLRNEQFF
v_gene: TRBV21-1; j_gene: TRBJ1-1; abundance: NA; d_gene: NA; CDR3nt: TGTGCCAGCAGCAAAGGGCACGCGAACACTGAAGCTTTCTTT; CDR3aa: CASSKGHANTEAFF
v_gene: TRBV9; j_gene: TRBJ2-3; abundance: NA; d_gene: TRBD2; CDR3nt: TGTGCCAGCAGCGCTACTAGCGGGGGGACAGATACGCAGTATTTT; CDR3aa: CASSATSGGTDTQYF
v_gene: TRBV10-1; j_gene: TRBJ2-7; abundance: NA; d_gene: NA; CDR3nt: TGCGCCAGCAGCCCAGGGGGGGCCTTACCCTACGAGCAGTACTTC; CDR3aa: CASSPGGALPYEQYF
v_gene: TRBV4-2; j_gene: TRBJ2-7; abundance: NA; d_gene: NA; CDR3nt: TGTGCCAGCAGCCAAGTTCGGTCAGGGGTGGACGAGCAGTACTTC; CDR3aa: CASSQVRSGVDEQYF